This passage covers 20 T cell receptor beta chains from one sample sequenced in a study of cytomegalovirus exposure and HLA in healthy donors. Researchers ran the PCR with 60 Vbeta and 13 Jbeta primers. Sequencing was performed with immunoSEQ multiplex PCR; in TCRdb, only in-frame clones are kept and a portion is missing. The sample shows around 180,000 clones, approximately 84% of them seen only once. The source material was PBMCs. These receptors all stem from a girl between 5 and 17 years old in good health and CMV-seropositive.

V usage is TRBV10-3 and J usage is TRBJ2-5; D unresolved. Per germline, CDR1 ENHRY and CDR2 SYGVKD. The CDR3 is made up of 14 amino acids. V was cut by 4 bases and J by 1 base, with 10 bases left in between. CDR3 sequence: CAISVGRGQETQYF. CDR3 coding DNA: TGTGCCATCAGTGTTGGCAGAGGCCAAGAGACCCAGTACTTC.

The CDR3 coding sequence is TGTGGGTTTCGGGTGGCAGGGGGCGCAGAGAGGGCCCTCCACTTT. Encoded protein: CGFRVAGGAERALHF. The rearrangement uses TRBV30 and TRBJ1-6, with 8 bases lining up with TRBD1. The CDR3 runs to 15 residues. Germline CDR1 GTSNPN, CDR2 SVGIG (reference sequence). Supplemented by reference TRBV30 and TRBJ1-6, the full variable domain reads SQTIHQWPATLVQPVGSPLSLECTVEGTSNPNLYWYRQAAGRGLQLLFYSVGIGQISSEVPQNLSASRPQDRQFILSSKKLLLSDSGFYLCGFRVAGGAERALHFGNGTRLTVT.

The CDR3 DNA sequence: TGTGCCAGTAGGACTGAACTCGGGAACACTGAAGCTTTCTTT. It translates to CASRTELGNTEAFF. The genes are TRBV19 and TRBJ1-1, with D unresolved. The CDR3 length is 14 residues. The germline V and J ends were trimmed by 6 bases and 1 base, with 12 bases remaining between them. Germline lookup yields CDR1 LNHDA and CDR2 SQIVND (reference sequence).

The chain carries TRBV6-1 and TRBJ1-6; the D is unclear. V dropped 4 bases and J dropped 3 bases, with 10 bases sitting between them. The length of the CDR3 is 15 residues. Germline CDR1 MNHNS, CDR2 SASEGT. Here the CDR3 DNA reads TGTGCCAGCAGTGTGTCGGGGAACTATAATTCACCCCTCCACTTT. Translation: CASSVSGNYNSPLHF.

The chain joins TRBV19 to TRBJ2-6; D perhaps matches TRBD1 (6 bases). Trimming pared 5 bases from V and 0 bases from J, leaving 14 bases between. Germline V lookup: CDR1 LNHDA, CDR2 SQIVND (reference sequence). This CDR3 has 17 residues. Written as DNA, the CDR3 is TGTGCCAGTAGTGCTTGGGACACTAGCTCTGGGGCCAACGTCCTGACTTTC. As protein: CASSAWDTSSGANVLTF. Drawing the rest from reference TRBV19 and TRBJ2-6, the complete variable domain is DGGITQSPKYLFRKEGQNVTLSCEQNLNHDAMYWYRQDPGQGLRLIYYSQIVNDFQKGDIAEGYSVSREKKESFPLTVTSAQKNPTAFYLCASSAWDTSSGANVLTFGAGSRLTVL.

The rearrangement links TRBV12-5 to TRBJ1-1; D call uncertain. This CDR3 spans 14 amino acids. V lost 3 bases and J 0 bases, leaving 8 bases between the germline ends. Germline V gene lookup returns CDR1 LGHNT and CDR2 FRNRAP. This chain's CDR3 is CASGFSEMNTEAFF. The CDR3 coding sequence is TGTGCTAGTGGTTTCTCCGAGATGAACACTGAAGCTTTCTTT.

This clone was detected once. The chain couples TRBV11-2 to TRBJ1-6; 7 positions agree with TRBD1. J was trimmed by 7 bases and V by 0 bases; bases with no gene match: 3. Germline CDR1 SGHAT, CDR2 FQNNGV. The length of the CDR3 is 15 residues. As DNA, the CDR3 is TGTGCCAGCAGCTTAGAAGGGGGCCGCAATTCACCCCTCCACTTT. The encoded protein is CASSLEGGRNSPLHF. Using reference TRBV11-2 and TRBJ1-6 for the parts outside the CDR3, the full variable domain is EAGVAQSPRYKIIEKRQSVAFWCNPISGHATLYWYQQILGQGPKLLIQFQNNGVVDDSQLPKDRFSAERLKGVDSTLKIQPAKLEDSAVYLCASSLEGGRNSPLHFGNGTRLTVT.

The chain carries TRBV27 and TRBJ1-5; 7 nucleotides line up with TRBD1. Germline CDR1 reads MNHEY; CDR2 reads SMNVEV (reference sequence). The length of the CDR3 is 15 residues. J was trimmed by 1 base and V by 5 bases; bases with no gene match: 5. CDR3 region: CASSITTGSNQPQHF. In nucleotides, the CDR3 is TGTGCCAGCAGTATAACGACAGGGAGCAATCAGCCCCAGCATTTT.

The chain employs TRBV15 and TRBJ1-1; D is unclear. The CDR3 is made up of 14 amino acids. Germline-derived CDR1 and CDR2 are LNHNV and YYDKDF (reference sequence). The ends were cut back, 5 bases at V and 4 bases at J, with 14 bases in the middle. In DNA, the CDR3 is TGTGCCACCAGCCCCCGGAGAGGGAGCACTGAAGCTTTCTTT. It translates to CATSPRRGSTEAFF.

The chain uses TRBV7-9 and TRBJ2-5, with 11 nucleotides matching TRBD2. Trimming cost V 0 bases and J 4 bases; bases outside gene matches: 4. The germline CDR1 and CDR2 sequences are SEHNR and FQNEAQ (reference sequence). The CDR3 extends over 16 amino acids. CDR3 in amino acids: CASSLAGLAGPETQYF. As DNA, the CDR3 is TGTGCCAGCAGCTTAGCCGGACTAGCGGGTCCAGAGACCCAGTACTTC.

V usage is TRBV10-3 and J usage is TRBJ2-3, with 9 bases that match TRBD2. Trimming at V came to 6 bases and at J to 2 bases, leaving 9 bases not matched to a gene. CDR1 ENHRY and CDR2 SYGVKD come from the germline V gene. CDR3 size: 16 residues. The CDR3 protein is CAISDHSGSFTDTQYF. The CDR3 DNA follows: TGTGCCATCAGCGACCATAGCGGGAGTTTCACAGATACGCAGTATTTT.

J is TRBJ1-1 and V is TRBV19; maybe TRBD1 (6 bases). Germline values: CDR1 LNHDA, CDR2 SQIVND (reference sequence). This CDR3 is built from 14 residues. The V end lost 4 bases, the J end lost 2 bases, and 11 bases lay between the germline ends. This CDR3 is CASSTGQYNTEAFF. CDR3 DNA: TGTGCCAGTAGTACCGGACAGTATAACACTGAAGCTTTCTTT.

V is TRBV9 and J is TRBJ1-2, with a possible D match to TRBD1 (5 bases). CDR3 size: 14 residues. Germline V gene sequence: CDR1 SGDLS, CDR2 YYNGEE. With 1 base removed from V and 7 bases from J, the gap between germline ends came to 14 bases. The CDR3 DNA reads as TGTGCCAGCAGCGTATCGGGTGGAGGGACTGGCTACACCTTC. It codes for CASSVSGGGTGYTF.

This clone was seen a few times. This chain uses TRBV19 with TRBJ2-3; 7 bases map to TRBD1. The CDR3 runs 15 residues. V lost 4 bases to trimming and J lost 4 bases; unmatched junction nucleotides: 8. The germline V gene encodes CDR1 LNHDA and CDR2 SQIVND (reference sequence). The CDR3 DNA is TGTGCCAGTAGTAGGTTAGGACAGGAATCAGATACGCAGTATTTT. Its translation is CASSRLGQESDTQYF.

As concerns this clone: A read error may produce the germline difference seen at one junction end. The chain joins TRBV19 to TRBJ1-1, with no clear D. The CDR3 has 11 residues. Germline V lookup: CDR1 LNHDA, CDR2 SQIVND (reference sequence). The CDR3 DNA reads TGTGCCAGTAGTATGGAGGAAACAGCGACTTTT. Translated: CASSMEETATF.

J is TRBJ2-3 and V is TRBV19; possible D gene TRBD2, 6 bases. CDR3 size: 17 residues. The V end was cut by 5 bases, the J end by 2 bases, with 20 bases between. Germline V lookup: CDR1 LNHDA, CDR2 SQIVND (reference sequence). The CDR3 bases are TGTGCCAGTAGTTATGAGCCTAGCGCAACTTTCACAGATACGCAGTATTTT. Its protein product is CASSYEPSATFTDTQYF. The full variable domain, in which reference TRBV19 and TRBJ2-3 provide the parts outside the CDR3, is DGGITQSPKYLFRKEGQNVTLSCEQNLNHDAMYWYRQDPGQGLRLIYYSQIVNDFQKGDIAEGYSVSREKKESFPLTVTSAQKNPTAFYLCASSYEPSATFTDTQYFGPGTRLTVL.

The V call is TRBV5-4, the J call TRBJ1-2; tentative D call: TRBD1 (5 bases). Trimming took 2 bases from V and 0 from J, leaving 8 bases between them. The germline gives CDR1 SGHNT, CDR2 YYREEE (reference sequence). There are 14 residues in the CDR3. CDR3 sequence: CASSFREANYGYTF. As DNA, the CDR3 is TGTGCCAGCAGCTTCAGGGAAGCTAACTATGGCTACACCTTC.

The chain recombines TRBV5-1 with TRBJ2-3; TRBD2 agrees at 7 bases. Germline V gene data show CDR1 as SGHRS and CDR2 as YFSETQ. The trim removed 0 bases at V and 5 bases at J, leaving 15 bases unmatched. CDR3 length equals 18 residues. The CDR3 sequence is CASSLDGLGPHLEDTQYF. As DNA, the CDR3 is TGCGCCAGCAGCTTGGACGGACTAGGCCCGCATCTAGAAGATACGCAGTATTTT.

This chain connects TRBV4-2 to TRBJ1-1, with 9 bases identical to TRBD1. This CDR3 has 13 residues. The V gene end was trimmed by 4 bases and the J gene end by 6 bases; junction bases not matched to a gene: 3. Germline loops: CDR1 LGHNA, CDR2 YNFKEQ. DNA for the CDR3: TGTGCCAGCAGCCCTAGACAGGGGGCTGAAGCTTTCTTT. It yields the protein CASSPRQGAEAFF.

The CDR3 is CASSLRSGAYSYGYTF. The CDR3 coding sequence is TGTGCCAGCAGCTTACGCTCAGGGGCTTACAGCTATGGCTACACCTTC. The chain employs TRBV5-6 and TRBJ1-2; a possible D gene is TRBD1 (6 bases). Trimming took off 2 bases at V and 4 bases at J, with 18 bases between the two ends. The CDR3 contains 16 residues. The germline gives CDR1 SGHDT, CDR2 YYEEEE. Drawing the rest from reference TRBV5-6 and TRBJ1-2, the complete variable domain is DAGVTQSPTHLIKTRGQQVTLRCSPKSGHDTVSWYQQALGQGPQFIFQYYEEEERQRGNFPDRFSGHQFPNYSSELNVNALLLGDSALYLCASSLRSGAYSYGYTFGSGTRLTVV.